The 21 T cell receptor beta chains presented below share a single source sample, sequenced in a study of T cells in Graves' hyperthyroidism and ophthalmopathy. TCR beta CDR3 sequences were amplified from RNA transcripts. HTBI primers drove first-round RT-PCR of the TCR CDR3. TCRdb used MiXCR to reprocess the multiplex PCR reads, holding one entry per CDR3 protein. The sample lists about 510,000 distinct CDR3 sequences; 12% to 15% were seen once. What was sequenced was blood. The receptors originated from a woman between 40 and 55 years old with Graves' hyperthyroidism.

This clonotype was detected many times. V and J are TRBV28 and TRBJ2-5, with D perhaps TRBD2 (6 bases). The CDR3 has 13 amino acids. V was pared by 6 bases and J by 9 bases, with 17 bases between. Germline V lookup: CDR1 MDHEN, CDR2 SYDVKM. The CDR3 DNA sequence: TGTGCCAGCAGCCCCGCCCAAGGGGAGGCCCAGTACTTC. This translates into CASSPAQGEAQYF.

J is TRBJ2-1 and V is TRBV5-6; no definite D call. The CDR3 contains 16 residues. Per germline, CDR1 SGHDT and CDR2 YYEEEE. Trimming cost V 4 bases and J 4 bases, with 18 bases left between them. CDR3 sequence reads: CASSLITELGYNEQFF. The CDR3 DNA reads as TGTGCCAGCAGCCTCATCACTGAGTTGGGTTACAATGAGCAGTTCTTC.

This clonotype was seen at least ten times. The rearrangement joins TRBV6-1 to TRBJ2-2, with D perhaps assigned TRBD1 or TRBD2 (5 bases each). With 1 base removed from V and 3 bases from J, the gap between germline ends came to 12 bases. The CDR3 spans 16 residues. Germline-derived CDR1 and CDR2 are MNHNS and SASEGT. In DNA form, the CDR3 reads TGTGCCAGCAGTGAAGTTGCCGGGGCTTACACCGGGGAGCTGTTTTTT. Residues: CASSEVAGAYTGELFF.

The V gene is TRBV5-1, the J gene TRBJ2-7; 8 positions match TRBD1. V shed 4 bases, J shed 0 bases, and the junction held 6 bases outside the gene matches. This CDR3 is 15 amino acids long. Looked up from germline, CDR1 is SGHRS and CDR2 is YFSETQ. CDR3 amino acids: CASSNGQGISYEQYF. CDR3 nucleotides: TGCGCCAGCAGCAATGGACAGGGCATCTCCTACGAGCAGTACTTC.

Ten or more counts support this clonotype. The V and J genes are TRBV29-1 and TRBJ2-7; 9 bases align to TRBD1. The CDR3 spans 16 residues. Germline trimming cut 6 bases from V and 2 bases from J; bases unmatched to any gene: 14. Looked up from germline, CDR1 is SQVTM and CDR2 is ANQGSEA. In DNA, the CDR3 is TGCAGCGTCGTTATTGGGACAGGGCGGGTGCCCTACGAGCAGTACTTC. As protein: CSVVIGTGRVPYEQYF.

This clonotype was detected ten times or more. V is TRBV5-1 and J is TRBJ1-4; 9 bases agree with TRBD1. Germline values: CDR1 SGHRS, CDR2 YFSETQ. This CDR3 region has 14 residues. With V trimmed by 5 bases and J by 7 bases, 6 bases remained unmatched. The CDR3 DNA follows: TGCGCCAGCAGGAGGACAGGGGAAGGTGAAAAACTGTTTTTT. It is translated as CASRRTGEGEKLFF.

There are many counts of this clonotype. This rearrangement joins TRBV3-1 to TRBJ2-5; TRBD1 matches 7 bases. The trim removed 1 base at V and 5 bases at J, leaving 10 bases unmatched. The CDR3 contains 16 residues. Germline CDR1 LGHDT, CDR2 YNNKEL (reference sequence). The CDR3 region is CASSQGDRASRETQYF. In DNA, the CDR3 is TGTGCCAGCAGCCAAGGCGACAGGGCCTCCAGGGAGACCCAGTACTTC.

There are many counts of this clonotype. The V gene is TRBV28, the J gene TRBJ1-2; D may be TRBD1 (6 bases). The CDR3 consists of 13 residues. V lost 6 bases and J 8 bases, leaving 16 bases between the germline ends. CDR1 is MDHEN and CDR2 is SYDVKM in the germline V gene. CDR3 DNA: TGTGCCAGCAGGGACGCGGGGGGGGGCGGCTACACCTTC. Amino acid sequence: CASRDAGGGGYTF.

This clonotype was seen many times. The chain has TRBV20-1 and TRBJ1-5; 8 bases align to TRBD1. J was trimmed by 2 bases and V by 3 bases; bases with no gene match: 3. The CDR3 has 14 residues. Germline loops: CDR1 DFQATT, CDR2 SNEGSKA (reference sequence). CDR3 sequence: CSASKQGGNQPQHF. CDR3 sequence (DNA): TGCAGTGCTAGTAAACAGGGGGGCAATCAGCCCCAGCATTTT.

This clonotype was recorded many times. The V gene is TRBV28, the J gene TRBJ2-7; D remains ambiguous. There are 16 residues in the CDR3. CDR1 and CDR2 (germline): MDHEN, SYDVKM. With 3 bases removed from V and 6 bases from J, the gap between germline ends came to 21 bases. Here the CDR3 DNA reads TGTGCCAGCAGTTTTATTTGCGAACCTACAGACTGCGAGCAGTACTTC. It codes for CASSFICEPTDCEQYF.

This clonotype appeared many times. The chain combines TRBV5-1 with TRBJ2-3, with TRBD2 matching over 11 bases. Germline-derived CDR1 and CDR2 are SGHRS and YFSETQ. CDR3 length equals 16 residues. J gave up 6 bases and V 1 base, and 7 bases lay outside the gene matches. CDR3 sequence reads: CASSLNSGRAGDTQYF. The CDR3 bases are TGCGCCAGCAGCTTGAATAGCGGGAGGGCCGGGGATACGCAGTATTTT.

The chain employs TRBV6-1 and TRBJ2-3; 7 nucleotides agree with TRBD2. Germline values: CDR1 MNHNS, CDR2 SASEGT. The CDR3 is 13 residues long. Trimming cost V 5 bases and J 4 bases; bases outside gene matches: 3. This CDR3 is CASSSTSADTQYF. In nucleotides, the CDR3 is TGTGCCAGCAGTTCCACTAGCGCAGATACGCAGTATTTT.

In this sample, this clonotype turned up many times. The chain couples TRBV29-1 to TRBJ2-1; 10 bases match TRBD2. The CDR3 extends over 15 amino acids. The V gene's germline CDR1 is SQVTM and CDR2 ANQGSEA. The CDR3 nucleotides are TGCGGTGCGCCCCGTGCAGGACTAGCGGAGAATGAGCAGTTCTTC. As protein: CGAPRAGLAENEQFF.

This clonotype was seen at least ten times. This chain joins TRBV18 and TRBJ1-1; D remains unclear. CDR3 size: 15 residues. The germline V and J ends were trimmed by 1 base and 0 bases, with 9 bases remaining between them. Germline CDR1 KGHSH, CDR2 LQKENI. CDR3 DNA: TGTGCCAGCTCACCACGGGCGTTCGTGAACACTGAAGCTTTCTTT. Translation gives CASSPRAFVNTEAFF. The full variable domain, its missing parts supplied by reference TRBV18 and TRBJ1-1, is NAGVMQNPRHLVRRRGQEARLRCSPMKGHSHVYWYRQLPEEGLKFMVYLQKENIIDESGMPKERFSAEFPKEGPSILRIQQVVRGDSAAYFCASSPRAFVNTEAFFGQGTRLTVV.

The sample holds many counts of this clonotype. J is TRBJ2-3 and V is TRBV18, with TRBD2 as a possible D gene (6 bases). The CDR3 consists of 13 residues. Trimming removed 6 bases at V and 2 bases at J, with 9 bases between. Looked up from germline, CDR1 is KGHSH and CDR2 is LQKENI. The CDR3 DNA is TGTGCCAGCTCCCGCGGGGTCACAGATACGCAGTATTTT. Translation gives CASSRGVTDTQYF.

The chain combines TRBV2 with TRBJ2-1, with 11 bases aligning to TRBD2. CDR1 and CDR2 (germline): SNHLY, FYNNEI. The CDR3 length is 16 residues. Losses at the gene ends were 3 bases for V and 3 bases for J; bases not matched to a gene: 4. As DNA, the CDR3 is TGTGCCAGCAGTGAGCTGGGACTAGCGGTCTACAATGAGCAGTTCTTC. Translating gives CASSELGLAVYNEQFF.

In its sample, this clonotype was seen many times. The chain couples TRBV7-8 to TRBJ2-2; 10 nucleotides agree with TRBD2. J was trimmed by 3 bases and V by 4 bases; bases with no gene match: 8. This CDR3 region has 17 residues. Germline V gene sequence: CDR1 SGHVS, CDR2 FQNEAQ. The CDR3 here is CASSSSVTSGYTGELFF. CDR3 coding DNA: TGTGCCAGCAGCTCAAGCGTGACTAGCGGGTACACCGGGGAGCTGTTTTTT.

This clonotype was recorded many times. The rearrangement links TRBV19 to TRBJ2-1; 7 bases fit TRBD2. V dropped 7 bases and J dropped 0; count of bases not matched to a gene: 9. CDR1 and CDR2 from the germline V gene are LNHDA and SQIVND (reference sequence). The CDR3 contains 16 residues. CDR3: CASTQGSGPSYNEQFF. The CDR3 coding sequence is TGTGCCAGTACCCAAGGTAGCGGGCCCTCCTACAATGAGCAGTTCTTC.

The chain combines TRBV20-1 with TRBJ2-1; a possible D gene is TRBD1 (5 bases). Per germline, CDR1 DFQATT and CDR2 SNEGSKA (reference sequence). V was cut by 4 bases and J by 7 bases, with 14 bases left in between. This CDR3 is 13 amino acids long. CDR3 in DNA: TGCAGTGCTATAGGGGAAATCGGGAATGAGCAGTTCTTC. Translation gives CSAIGEIGNEQFF.

V gene TRBV27 combines with J gene TRBJ1-6, with a weak D call TRBD1 (6 bases). The CDR3 has 18 amino acids. V lost 5 bases to trimming and J lost 4 bases, with 21 bases between them. The germline gives CDR1 MNHEY, CDR2 SMNVEV (reference sequence). The CDR3, as DNA: TGTGCCAGCAGTCCGGCGTGGGGGGGCGCCGATTATAATTCACCCCTCCACTTT. Encoded protein: CASSPAWGGADYNSPLHF.

This clonotype was seen many times. The rearrangement uses TRBV3-1 and TRBJ2-1; 10 nucleotides line up with TRBD2. The CDR3 has 15 residues. V trimming: 1 base; J trimming: 9 bases; junction bases outside the gene matches: 6. Per germline, CDR1 LGHDT and CDR2 YNNKEL (reference sequence). CDR3 nucleotides: TGTGCCAGCAGCCAAGCGGCTAGCGGGAGAAGTGAGCAGTTCTTC. The encoded protein is CASSQAASGRSEQFF.